This T cell receptor (beta chain) was identified during a study of blood T cells in healthy people across ages. Overall study findings and caveats: The long-lived group displayed more naive CD4+ cells, plus higher diversity, than the aged donors did. Bulk PBMC profiling left naive and antigen-experienced comparisons inconclusive. It was held that diversity estimates obtained from one million T cells represented underestimates.

The authors ran a second PCR of 7 to 11 cycles using a sample-barcoded 5' primer and a J-beta primer mix. TCRdb reprocessed the 5' RACE reads with MiXCR, giving one entry per CDR3 protein. Among approximately 940,000 distinct CDR3 sequences listed, under 50% were seen once. Worth noting for this clonotype: The target antigen is unknown.

This CDR3 contains 15 residues. The germline CDR1 and CDR2 sequences are DFQATT and SNEGSKA (reference sequence). With 0 bases clipped from V and 5 bases from J, the junction kept 3 bases outside the gene matches. The chain is built from TRBV20-1 and TRBJ1-4; TRBD1 matches at 10 bases. The sequenced sample consisted of blood. This clonotype was sampled from a young man in good health. The CDR3 is CSAREMGQGNEKLFF. Written as DNA, the CDR3 is TGCAGTGCTAGAGAGATGGGACAGGGGAATGAAAAACTGTTTTTT.